Below are 19 T cell receptor beta chains sequenced from a single sample in a study of blood T cell repertoires in COVID-19. Produced via immunoSEQ multiplex PCR; TCRdb's table is partial and in-frame only. This table holds about 74,000 clones, approximately 86% found once. The sequenced sample was peripheral blood. Receptor source: a woman over 75 with active or convalescent COVID-19.

The V gene is TRBV7-2, the J gene TRBJ1-5, with D hard to call. This CDR3 comprises 13 residues. V shed 5 bases and J shed 7 bases, with 12 bases lying between them. In germline, CDR1 is SGHTA, CDR2 FQGNSA. The CDR3 region is CASSQLTGQPQHF. As DNA, the CDR3 is TGTGCCAGCAGCCAACTAACCGGACAGCCCCAGCATTTT.

V and J are TRBV5-8 and TRBJ2-3; 9 bases map to TRBD2. The V gene's germline CDR1 is SGHTS and CDR2 YDEGEE. V lost 4 bases to trimming and J lost 4 bases; unmatched junction nucleotides: 13. There are 17 residues in the CDR3. DNA for the CDR3: TGTGCCAGCAGCCCCTTCTCCGGGCTAGCGGGACCAGATACGCAGTATTTT. This translates into CASSPFSGLAGPDTQYF.

V and J are TRBV7-2 and TRBJ1-2, with D perhaps TRBD1 (6 bases). V lost 3 bases and J lost 8, with 16 bases in between. Germline CDR1 SGHTA, CDR2 FQGNSA. The CDR3 runs to 14 residues. The CDR3 sequence: CASSFMSGVGGYTF. The CDR3 DNA reads as TGTGCCAGCAGCTTCATGTCAGGGGTTGGGGGCTACACCTTC. Full variable domain (missing parts from reference TRBV7-2 and TRBJ1-2): GAGVSQSPSNKVTEKGKDVELRCDPISGHTALYWYRQSLGQGLEFLIYFQGNSAPDKSGLPSDRFSAERTGGSVSTLTIQRTQQEDSAVYLCASSFMSGVGGYTFGSGTRLTVV.

The chain has TRBV7-2 and TRBJ1-5; D call uncertain. The V end lost 4 bases, the J end lost 5 bases, and 6 bases lay between the germline ends. CDR1 is SGHTA, CDR2 FQGNSA, per germline. This CDR3 has 12 amino acids. CDR3 residues: CASSSFDQPQHF. DNA of the CDR3: TGTGCCAGCAGCTCCTTCGATCAGCCCCAGCATTTT.

The chain has TRBV5-1 and TRBJ2-1, with TRBD2 matching over 8 bases. J gave up 4 bases and V 2 bases, and 8 bases lay outside the gene matches. Germline loops: CDR1 SGHRS, CDR2 YFSETQ. The CDR3 totals 16 residues. The CDR3 here is CASSFAAGEVYNEQFF. The CDR3 DNA is TGCGCCAGCAGCTTCGCAGCGGGAGAGGTGTACAATGAGCAGTTCTTC.

As concerns this clone: Germline and junction disagree at one end, which may indicate a read error. This chain connects TRBV2 to TRBJ1-2; D not resolved. In germline, CDR1 is SNHLY, CDR2 FYNNEI. The CDR3 contains 11 residues. CDR3 amino acids: CASNEGRGYTF. In nucleotides, the CDR3 is TGTGCCAGCAATGAAGGCAGGGGCTACACCTTC.

This clone was counted a single time. The V gene is TRBV7-3, the J gene TRBJ1-1; a possible D gene is TRBD1 (5 bases). The CDR3 has 14 amino acids. Germline CDR1 reads SGHTA; CDR2 reads FQGTGA. Trimming removed 5 bases from V and 1 base from J, with 11 bases in between. The CDR3 nucleotides are TGTGCCAGCAGCACAGACAGATGGAACACTGAAGCTTTCTTT. This gives the protein CASSTDRWNTEAFF.

The chain couples TRBV27 to TRBJ2-2; TRBD1 matches at 12 bases. Germline CDR1 reads MNHEY; CDR2 reads SMNVEV (reference sequence). V lost 2 bases and J lost 4; bases outside the gene matches: 5. The CDR3 covers 17 residues. CDR3 nucleotide sequence: TGTGCCAGCAGTTTAAAGGGGACAGGGGGCGCCACCGGGGAGCTGTTTTTT. This translates into CASSLKGTGGATGELFF.

This rearrangement joins TRBV7-9 to TRBJ2-3; D unresolved. V dropped 5 bases and J dropped 8 bases, with 8 bases sitting between them. The CDR3 length is 11 residues. Germline loops: CDR1 SEHNR, CDR2 FQNEAQ (reference sequence). DNA for the CDR3: TGTGCCAGCAGCCACAGACCTACGCAGTATTTT. The encoded protein is CASSHRPTQYF.

The chain couples TRBV14 to TRBJ1-4; D not certain. CDR3 length equals 14 residues. Germline V gene sequence: CDR1 SGHDN, CDR2 FVKESK. With 4 bases removed from V and 6 bases from J, the gap between germline ends came to 12 bases. Here the CDR3 DNA reads TGTGCCAGCAGCCCATTGGGGAGCTATGAAAAACTGTTTTTT. It specifies CASSPLGSYEKLFF.

This clone was recorded once. V and J are TRBV7-8 and TRBJ1-1; D is possibly TRBD1 (6 bases). This CDR3 comprises 19 residues. V lost 4 bases and J lost 3, with 27 bases in between. CDR1 is SGHVS and CDR2 is FQNEAQ in the germline V gene. The CDR3 DNA follows: TGTGCCAGCAGCTCTAACCCATCTCCAGGGATAGGGGGGGACACTGAAGCTTTCTTT. Protein sequence: CASSSNPSPGIGGDTEAFF.

The chain has TRBV11-3 and TRBJ1-1; unclear D gene. The length of the CDR3 is 11 residues. V was clipped by 2 bases and J by 6 bases, with 4 bases between them. Germline-derived CDR1 and CDR2 are SGHNT and YENEEA. The CDR3 bases are TGTGCCAGCAGCTTACGGTCTGAAGCTTTCTTT. Translating it yields CASSLRSEAFF.

V usage is TRBV5-1 and J usage is TRBJ2-2; D is perhaps TRBD2 (5 bases). V dropped 4 bases and J dropped 7 bases, with 11 bases sitting between them. This CDR3 spans 13 amino acids. Germline CDR1 reads SGHRS; CDR2 reads YFSETQ. This chain's CDR3 is CASSPDWGGELFF. DNA for the CDR3: TGCGCCAGCAGCCCGGACTGGGGCGGGGAGCTGTTTTTT.

V usage is TRBV7-9 and J usage is TRBJ2-2; D perhaps matches TRBD1 (6 bases). Trimming took 4 bases from V and 0 from J, leaving 12 bases between them. This CDR3 spans 16 amino acids. Germline lookup yields CDR1 SEHNR and CDR2 FQNEAQ (reference sequence). The CDR3 bases are TGTGCCAGCAGCTCTCCAGGGGCTACGAACACCGGGGAGCTGTTTTTT. It specifies CASSSPGATNTGELFF.

The genes are TRBV18 and TRBJ1-5, with 8 bases matching TRBD1. CDR3 length: 14 amino acids. Germline V gives CDR1 KGHSH, CDR2 LQKENI. V lost 4 bases, J lost 6 bases, and 5 bases stayed unmatched. The CDR3: CASSQTGGIQPQHF. The CDR3, as DNA: TGTGCCAGCTCACAAACAGGGGGGATTCAGCCCCAGCATTTT.

V is TRBV4-3 and J is TRBJ2-3, with no clear D. There are 13 residues in the CDR3. Per the germline V gene, CDR1 is LGHNA and CDR2 is YSLEER. V was pared by 2 bases and J by 7 bases, with 10 bases between. As DNA, the CDR3 is TGCGCCAGCAGCCAACTGCGTCGGTATACGCAGTATTTT. This sequence encodes CASSQLRRYTQYF.

This clone was picked up one time. This rearrangement joins TRBV9 to TRBJ1-1; weak D call: TRBD1 (6 bases). Germline CDR1 reads SGDLS; CDR2 reads YYNGEE. Trimming stripped 4 bases from V and 6 bases from J, with 10 bases between. CDR3 length: 12 amino acids. CDR3 loop: CASSPRGAEAFF. The DNA for the CDR3 is TGTGCCAGCAGCCCCAGGGGCGCTGAAGCTTTCTTT.

The chain carries TRBV7-9 and TRBJ2-1; unclear D gene. With 5 bases removed from V and 0 bases from J, the gap between germline ends came to 8 bases. The germline V gene encodes CDR1 SEHNR and CDR2 FQNEAQ (reference sequence). CDR3 length: 14 amino acids. The CDR3 coding sequence is TGTGCCAGCAGCCGACGGAGCTCCTACAATGAGCAGTTCTTC. It encodes CASSRRSSYNEQFF.

This clone was counted once. This chain joins TRBV18 and TRBJ1-5, with TRBD1 identical over 8 bases. In germline, CDR1 is KGHSH, CDR2 LQKENI. After removal of 6 bases from V and 6 bases from J, the junction contained 10 bases not matched to a gene. The CDR3 contains 15 residues. The CDR3 DNA is TGTGCCAGCTCCAAAGGACAGGGTGAGAGTCAGCCCCAGCATTTT. It codes for CASSKGQGESQPQHF.